Each of the 27 T cell receptor beta chains below was sequenced from the same sample in a study of blood T cells in healthy people across ages. A second PCR of roughly 7 to 11 cycles used a sample-barcoded 5' primer and a J-beta primer mix. TCRdb reprocessed the 5' RACE reads via MiXCR and lists one record per CDR3 protein. Counted here are roughly 1.9 million distinct CDR3 sequences, about 39% occurring once; the ten biggest clones make up about 21%. Sequenced input: blood. The receptors originated from a human donor in good health.

The chain is built from TRBV9 and TRBJ2-1; D possibly matches TRBD1 or TRBD2 (5 bases each). Germline lookup yields CDR1 SGDLS and CDR2 YYNGEE. The V and J ends lost 2 bases and 13 bases respectively, with 16 bases between them. This CDR3 spans 13 amino acids. Written as DNA, the CDR3 is TGTGCCAGCAGCGTTGTGGTGGGACCCCCCCAGTTCTTC. It yields the protein CASSVVVGPPQFF. Full variable domain (rest looked up from reference TRBV9 and TRBJ2-1): DSGVTQTPKHLITATGQRVTLRCSPRSGDLSVYWYQQSLDQGLQFLIQYYNGEERAKGNILERFSAQQFPDLHSELNLSSLELGDSALYFCASSVVVGPPQFFGPGTRLTVL.

The J gene is TRBJ1-6, the V gene TRBV11-2; D is undetermined. V was cut by 5 bases and J by 4 bases, with 12 bases left in between. From germline, CDR1 is SGHAT and CDR2 FQNNGV. The CDR3 is 15 residues long. The CDR3 sequence: CASSMEVVYNSPLHF. CDR3 nucleotide sequence: TGTGCCAGCAGCATGGAGGTGGTTTATAATTCACCCCTCCACTTT.

This clonotype was recorded many times. The gene calls are TRBV29-1 and TRBJ2-1; D is perhaps TRBD1 or TRBD2 (5 bases each). CDR3 size: 11 residues. CDR1 is SQVTM, CDR2 ANQGSEA, per germline. V gave up 7 bases and J gave up 1 base, with 5 bases separating them. The CDR3 reads CSGGSYNEQFF. DNA of the CDR3: TGCAGCGGGGGGTCCTACAATGAGCAGTTCTTC.

This clonotype was found a few times. The chain combines TRBV28 with TRBJ2-7; 7 bases agree with TRBD1. CDR3 length: 16 residues. The V and J ends lost 5 bases and 4 bases, in that order; junction bases with no gene match: 14. The V gene's germline CDR1 is MDHEN and CDR2 SYDVKM. CDR3: CASSPTEGRGPYEQYF. In nucleotides, the CDR3 is TGTGCCAGCAGTCCGACAGAGGGTAGGGGGCCATACGAGCAGTACTTC.

Here the CDR3 reads CASSPHTNPGHEQFF. The CDR3 DNA reads TGTGCCAGCAGTCCTCATACAAACCCGGGACATGAGCAGTTCTTC. The chain employs TRBV11-2 and TRBJ2-1; D possibly matches TRBD1 or TRBD2 (5 bases each). CDR1 and CDR2 (germline): SGHAT, FQNNGV. This CDR3 spans 15 amino acids. Trimming stripped 6 bases from V and 8 bases from J, with 20 bases between.

V is TRBV7-7 and J is TRBJ2-7; TRBD2 agrees at 14 bases. The length of the CDR3 is 17 residues. V shed 0 bases, J shed 4 bases, and the junction held 5 bases outside the gene matches. Germline assignment: CDR1 SSHAT and CDR2 FNYEAQ (reference sequence). CDR3 in DNA: TGTGCCAGCAGCTTAGCCCAGAGACTAGCGGGGGGGTACGAGCAGTACTTC. It codes for CASSLAQRLAGGYEQYF.

This clonotype was seen only a few times. The rearrangement uses TRBV4-1 and TRBJ2-1; TRBD2 agrees at 7 bases. The DNA end favors TRBJ2-7, so the J call may be wrong. The CDR3 loop spans 15 amino acids. Looked up from germline, CDR1 is MGHRA and CDR2 is YSYEKL. The DNA for the CDR3 is TGCGCCAGCAGCCAATGGGAGGGGCTTATATATGAGCAGTACTTC. Protein: CASSQWEGLIYEQYF.

The genes are TRBV20-1 and TRBJ2-6, with D unresolved. The CDR3 extends over 15 amino acids. Germline CDR1 is DFQATT and CDR2 is SNEGSKA (reference sequence). V lost 4 bases to trimming and J lost 1 base, with 11 bases between them. CDR3 region: CSATLPLSGANVLTF. CDR3 nucleotide sequence: TGCAGTGCTACTTTACCCCTTTCTGGGGCCAACGTCCTGACTTTC.

The chain's CDR3 is CASSARDRGRELSPLHF. The CDR3 DNA reads as TGTGCCAGCAGCGCTCGGGACAGGGGGCGAGAGCTTTCACCCCTCCACTTT. This chain joins TRBV7-8 and TRBJ1-6; 12 nucleotides line up with TRBD1. Germline V CDR1 and CDR2: SGHVS, FQNEAQ. The trim removed 5 bases at V and 9 bases at J, leaving 11 bases unmatched. This CDR3 spans 17 amino acids.

At least ten counts were recorded for this clonotype. CDR3 region: CASSFGRPEDTQYF. CDR3 nucleotides: TGCGCCAGCAGCTTCGGACGGCCGGAGGATACGCAGTATTTT. The J gene is TRBJ2-3, the V gene TRBV5-1, with D unclear. The V gene's germline CDR1 is SGHRS and CDR2 YFSETQ. Deletions cut 2 bases from V and 6 bases from J, with 13 bases between. The CDR3 length is 14 residues.

This clonotype was recorded a few times. DNA of the CDR3: TGCGCCAGCAGCCAAGGTCTCAGGGGGCGAAATGAAAAACTGTTTTTT. Translating gives CASSQGLRGRNEKLFF. This chain joins TRBV4-3 and TRBJ1-4; TRBD1 matches at 8 bases. With V trimmed by 1 base and J by 5 bases, 6 bases remained unmatched. CDR3 length equals 16 residues. Germline CDR1 LGHNA, CDR2 YSLEER.

The V call is TRBV20-1, the J call TRBJ2-7; 9 nucleotides match TRBD2. The CDR3 totals 15 residues. V shed 0 bases and J 4 bases; nucleotides not matched to a gene: 7. Germline CDR1 DFQATT, CDR2 SNEGSKA (reference sequence). This chain's CDR3 is CSARDGLRGGYEQYF. The CDR3 coding sequence is TGCAGTGCTAGAGACGGGTTGCGGGGGGGATACGAGCAGTACTTC.

V gene TRBV20-1 combines with J gene TRBJ1-2; D gene ambiguous. The CDR3 is made up of 15 amino acids. Germline V gives CDR1 DFQATT, CDR2 SNEGSKA (reference sequence). V lost 4 bases and J 7 bases, leaving 22 bases between the germline ends. CDR3 nucleotides: TGCAGTGCTATCTCGATATCCCAGTTAACGGGTGGCTACACCTTC. It yields the protein CSAISISQLTGGYTF.

The chain links TRBV15 to TRBJ1-6, with no clear D. The V and J ends lost 0 bases and 0 bases respectively, with 12 bases between them. The CDR3 loop spans 18 amino acids. CDR1 is LNHNV and CDR2 is YYDKDF in the germline V gene (reference sequence). The CDR3 protein is CATSRDAAVSSYNSPLHF. In DNA form, the CDR3 reads TGTGCCACCAGCAGAGACGCGGCAGTCAGCTCCTATAATTCACCCCTCCACTTT.

The V gene is TRBV12-3 or TRBV12-4, the J gene TRBJ2-3; 7 nucleotides match TRBD1. This CDR3 is built from 18 residues. V lost 6 bases to trimming and J lost 0 bases; unmatched junction nucleotides: 15. In DNA form, the CDR3 reads TGTGCCAGCAGCCCCCTACTAAAACAGGGGTCGAGCACAGATACGCAGTATTTT. Translated: CASSPLLKQGSSTDTQYF.

The table lists this clonotype with a few counts. The V call is TRBV4-3, the J call TRBJ1-2; D possibly corresponds to TRBD1 (5 bases). The germline V gene encodes CDR1 LGHNA and CDR2 YSLEER. The CDR3 is 15 amino acids. V was clipped by 4 bases and J by 0 bases, with 12 bases between them. This CDR3 reads CASSRADSTNYGYTF. The CDR3 DNA follows: TGCGCCAGCAGCCGGGCCGACAGTACTAACTATGGCTACACCTTC.

The gene calls are TRBV14 and TRBJ1-2; D is perhaps TRBD1 (6 bases). CDR1 is SGHDN and CDR2 is FVKESK in the germline V gene. This CDR3 contains 16 residues. V was cut by 0 bases and J by 7 bases, with 18 bases left in between. The CDR3 coding sequence is TGTGCCAGCAGCCAAGATGCAGGGCAGGGGACGGGTGGCTACACCTTC. Translating it yields CASSQDAGQGTGGYTF.

J is TRBJ1-2 and V is TRBV4-3, with TRBD1 as a possible D gene (5 bases). The CDR3 has 16 amino acids. From germline, CDR1 is LGHNA and CDR2 YSLEER. V was pared by 0 bases and J by 5 bases, with 16 bases between. The CDR3 spells CASSQDRGEGMYGYTF. CDR3 DNA sequence: TGCGCCAGCAGCCAAGATAGGGGAGAGGGAATGTATGGCTACACCTTC.

This chain joins TRBV5-6 and TRBJ2-1, with 9 bases lining up with TRBD2. CDR3 size: 14 residues. The J segment lost 7 bases and the V segment lost 4 bases, leaving 6 bases of the junction unmatched. Looked up from germline, CDR1 is SGHDT and CDR2 is YYEEEE. The DNA of the CDR3 is TGTGCCAGCAGCCGTCCTAGCGGGGTAAATGAGCAGTTCTTC. Translating gives CASSRPSGVNEQFF.

This clonotype was counted between two and nine times. This chain joins TRBV7-2 and TRBJ1-2; 8 bases agree with TRBD1. The CDR3 has 13 residues. The germline V gene encodes CDR1 SGHTA and CDR2 FQGNSA. V dropped 4 bases and J dropped 7; count of bases not matched to a gene: 5. CDR3 DNA sequence: TGTGCCAGCAGCTCTACAGGGGGACGTGGCTACACCTTC. Its translation is CASSSTGGRGYTF.

The chain carries TRBV7-9 and TRBJ2-7; no firm D call. The V and J ends lost 4 bases and 5 bases respectively, with 12 bases between them. The length of the CDR3 is 13 residues. Per the germline V gene, CDR1 is SEHNR and CDR2 is FQNEAQ (reference sequence). CDR3 region: CASSSVFGHEQYF. The DNA of the CDR3 is TGTGCCAGCAGCTCCGTCTTCGGCCACGAGCAGTACTTC.

The table lists this clonotype with a few counts. This rearrangement joins TRBV27 to TRBJ1-6; TRBD1 might be the D (6 bases). CDR3 length equals 15 residues. V gave up 5 bases and J gave up 6 bases, with 14 bases separating them. Germline V gives CDR1 MNHEY, CDR2 SMNVEV (reference sequence). In DNA form, the CDR3 reads TGTGCCAGCAGTCTCAGACAGGCCATTAATTCACCCCTCCACTTT. Encoded protein: CASSLRQAINSPLHF.

This clonotype came up a few times. The gene calls are TRBV6-4 and TRBJ2-3, with D uncertain. V was clipped by 0 bases and J by 8 bases, with 9 bases between them. This CDR3 spans 13 amino acids. The V gene's germline CDR1 is MRHNA and CDR2 SNTAGT. The CDR3, as DNA: TGTGCCAGCAGTGACTCGACGGGCGGTACGCAGTATTTT. This codes for CASSDSTGGTQYF.

The chain combines TRBV6-2 or TRBV6-3 with TRBJ2-1; D might be TRBD2 (6 bases). Per the germline V gene, CDR1 is MNHEY and CDR2 is SVGEGT. The CDR3 length is 14 residues. The V gene lost 3 bases and the J gene lost 5 bases, with 11 bases spanning the gap. The CDR3 DNA follows: TGTGCCAGCAGTTATGGGGGGAGAAACAATGAGCAGTTCTTC. The encoded protein is CASSYGGRNNEQFF.

The chain has TRBV5-1 and TRBJ2-1; D perhaps matches TRBD2 (6 bases). CDR1 is SGHRS and CDR2 is YFSETQ in the germline V gene. V was trimmed by 0 bases and J by 9 bases, leaving 10 bases between them. This CDR3 comprises 13 residues. The CDR3 sequence: CASSLGLELEQFF. The DNA for the CDR3 is TGCGCCAGCAGCTTGGGACTAGAGCTTGAGCAGTTCTTC. Using reference TRBV5-1 and TRBJ2-1 for the parts outside the CDR3, the full variable domain is KAGVTQTPRYLIKTRGQQVTLSCSPISGHRSVSWYQQTPGQGLQFLFEYFSETQRNKGNFPGRFSGRQFSNSRSEMNVSTLELGDSALYLCASSLGLELEQFFGPGTRLTVL.

The chain links TRBV20-1 to TRBJ2-1, with 8 positions matching TRBD2. The CDR3 is 15 amino acids. CDR1 is DFQATT, CDR2 SNEGSKA, per germline (reference sequence). The trim removed 2 bases at V and 9 bases at J, leaving 12 bases unmatched. The CDR3 DNA reads as TGCAGTGCTAGAAAACCGGGACTAGATAAAGGTGAGCAGTTCTTC. Protein product: CSARKPGLDKGEQFF.

This sequence joins TRBV7-2 and TRBJ1-5, with no clear D. The ends were cut back, 5 bases at V and 4 bases at J, with 15 bases in the middle. CDR1 and CDR2 from the germline V gene are SGHTA and FQGNSA. This CDR3 comprises 15 residues. CDR3 region: CASSPGYTGNQPQHF. The CDR3 bases are TGTGCCAGCAGCCCCGGCTATACGGGGAATCAGCCCCAGCATTTT.